Below, 21 T cell receptor beta chains from the same sample are listed, as sequenced in a study of cytomegalovirus exposure and HLA in healthy donors. Vbeta (60) and Jbeta (13) primers were used in the PCR. Assay used: immunoSEQ multiplex PCR; TCRdb lists only in-frame clones, some missing. Of approximately 140,000 clones listed, about two thirds are singletons. The material sequenced was PBMCs. The source of these receptors is a woman younger than 30 in good health and CMV-seronegative.

The gene calls are TRBV5-1 and TRBJ2-5, with D tentatively TRBD2 (6 bases). Trimming stripped 0 bases from V and 3 bases from J, with 9 bases between. The CDR3 runs to 14 residues. Germline loops: CDR1 SGHRS, CDR2 YFSETQ. The chain's CDR3 is CASSLALAEETQYF. DNA for the CDR3: TGCGCCAGCAGCTTGGCATTAGCGGAAGAGACCCAGTACTTC. Filled out from reference TRBV5-1 and TRBJ2-5, the complete variable domain reads KAGVTQTPRYLIKTRGQQVTLSCSPISGHRSVSWYQQTPGQGLQFLFEYFSETQRNKGNFPGRFSGRQFSNSRSEMNVSTLELGDSALYLCASSLALAEETQYFGPGTRLLVL.

V gene TRBV4-1 combines with J gene TRBJ1-2, with D possibly TRBD1 on 6 matching bases. CDR1 MGHRA and CDR2 YSYEKL come from the germline V gene. V shed 0 bases and J shed 9 bases, with 20 bases lying between them. The CDR3 has 16 residues. The CDR3 region has the DNA TGCGCCAGCAGCCAAGATGAGGCAGGGGCTAGACGAAGCTACACCTTC. Protein product: CASSQDEAGARRSYTF.

The chain links TRBV5-1 to TRBJ2-3; D perhaps matches TRBD2 (5 bases). This CDR3 has 14 residues. Trimming stripped 0 bases from V and 6 bases from J, with 11 bases between. CDR1 and CDR2 from the germline V gene are SGHRS and YFSETQ. CDR3 bases: TGCGCCAGCAGCTTGGGGCTAGCTTCTGATACGCAGTATTTT. Protein product: CASSLGLASDTQYF. Full variable domain (rest looked up from reference TRBV5-1 and TRBJ2-3): KAGVTQTPRYLIKTRGQQVTLSCSPISGHRSVSWYQQTPGQGLQFLFEYFSETQRNKGNFPGRFSGRQFSNSRSEMNVSTLELGDSALYLCASSLGLASDTQYFGPGTRLTVL.

This sequence joins TRBV5-4 and TRBJ2-7; tentatively, D is TRBD1 (6 bases). CDR1 is SGHNT, CDR2 YYREEE, per germline (reference sequence). The CDR3 is 16 amino acids. V lost 4 bases, J lost 0 bases, and 17 bases lay in between. The CDR3 reads CASSKPINRDSYEQYF. DNA of the CDR3: TGTGCCAGCAGCAAACCAATAAACAGGGACTCCTACGAGCAGTACTTC.

Notes on this clone: One junction end does not reproduce the germline sequence, and a read error may be involved. The CDR3 sequence is CASSRGVYNEQFF. The DNA of the CDR3 is TGTGCTAGCAGTAGAGGAGTATACAATGAGCAGTTCTTC. The chain joins TRBV7-7 to TRBJ2-1; D is unclear. The CDR3 has 13 amino acids. The germline CDR1 and CDR2 sequences are SSHAT and FNYEAQ (reference sequence). Complete variable domain (other parts from reference TRBV7-7 and TRBJ2-1): GAGVSQSPRYKVTKRGQDVTLRCDPISSHATLYWYQQALGQGPEFLTYFNYEAQPDKSGLPSDRFSAERPEGSISTLTIQRTEQRDSAMYRCASSRGVYNEQFFGPGTRLTVL.

This sequence joins TRBV7-3 and TRBJ2-7; 9 nucleotides line up with TRBD1. The CDR3 is 13 residues long. Germline V gene sequence: CDR1 SGHTA, CDR2 FQGTGA. V lost 6 bases to trimming and J lost 9 bases; unmatched junction nucleotides: 9. CDR3 in amino acids: CASSQGQGMVQYF. Here the CDR3 DNA reads TGTGCCAGCAGTCAGGGACAGGGAATGGTGCAGTACTTC.

The chain has TRBV19 and TRBJ2-2, with D hard to call. The germline gives CDR1 LNHDA, CDR2 SQIVND (reference sequence). This CDR3 region has 13 residues. V shed 3 bases and J shed 4 bases, with 6 bases lying between them. CDR3 in amino acids: CASSIFGTGELFF. The CDR3 DNA sequence: TGTGCCAGTAGTATTTTCGGCACCGGGGAGCTGTTTTTT.

V usage is TRBV19 and J usage is TRBJ2-2; 10 bases match TRBD1. CDR1 is LNHDA and CDR2 is SQIVND in the germline V gene (reference sequence). The length of the CDR3 is 14 residues. After removal of 9 bases from V and 1 base from J, the junction contained 2 bases not matched to a gene. CDR3 nucleotides: TGTGCCAGCAGGACAGGGGGGAACACCGGGGAGCTGTTTTTT. Translating gives CASRTGGNTGELFF.

The chain couples TRBV7-2 to TRBJ1-2; unclear D gene. V lost 10 bases to trimming and J lost 2 bases, with 14 bases between them. The CDR3 loop spans 13 amino acids. The V gene's germline CDR1 is SGHTA and CDR2 FQGNSA. The CDR3 coding sequence is TGTGCCACCTCTCTGGGGAGGAACTATGGCTACACCTTC. This gives the protein CATSLGRNYGYTF.

This clone was detected a few times. This sequence joins TRBV11-2 and TRBJ1-2, with 9 bases matching TRBD1. After removal of 6 bases from V and 8 bases from J, the junction contained 7 bases not matched to a gene. The germline V gene encodes CDR1 SGHAT and CDR2 FQNNGV. The CDR3 runs 13 residues. The DNA of the CDR3 is TGTGCCAGCAGTCCGGACAGGGGACGCGGCTACACCTTC. It encodes CASSPDRGRGYTF.

In its sample, this clone was seen a few times. The rearrangement links TRBV6-5 to TRBJ1-2, with D perhaps TRBD1 (6 bases). This CDR3 has 13 residues. The germline CDR1 and CDR2 sequences are MNHEY and SVGAGI. V lost 7 bases and J 7 bases, leaving 16 bases between the germline ends. CDR3 loop: CASKKQGSGGYTF. As DNA, the CDR3 is TGTGCCAGCAAGAAACAGGGTTCGGGTGGCTACACCTTC.

This clone was seen more than once but under ten times. The V and J genes are TRBV11-3 and TRBJ2-2; 8 bases align to TRBD1. Germline V gene lookup returns CDR1 SGHNT and CDR2 YENEEA. J lost 3 bases, V lost 4 bases, and 4 bases had no gene match. This CDR3 has 15 amino acids. The CDR3 sequence is CASSSGQGDTGELFF. CDR3 DNA: TGTGCCAGCAGCTCCGGACAGGGCGACACCGGGGAGCTGTTTTTT.

The rearrangement joins TRBV7-3 to TRBJ2-3, with 11 positions matching TRBD2. The CDR3 has 17 amino acids. Germline V lookup: CDR1 SGHTA, CDR2 FQGTGA. The ends lost 4 bases at V and 6 bases at J; junction bases unmatched: 12. The CDR3 DNA reads TGTGCCAGCAGCTCTAATCGGTATAGCGGGGGGGTGGATACGCAGTATTTT. Its protein product is CASSSNRYSGGVDTQYF.

The V call is TRBV15, the J call TRBJ2-5; TRBD2 is a possible D gene (6 bases). The CDR3 consists of 15 residues. Trimming stripped 5 bases from V and 1 base from J, with 14 bases between. Germline V gene sequence: CDR1 LNHNV, CDR2 YYDKDF (reference sequence). The CDR3 DNA follows: TGTGCCACCAGCGCGCGGGACTTTGGCCAAGAGACCCAGTACTTC. This sequence encodes CATSARDFGQETQYF.

The chain combines TRBV7-2 with TRBJ2-3, with 8 bases lining up with TRBD2. Germline V gene data show CDR1 as SGHTA and CDR2 as FQGNSA. The CDR3 has 16 residues. V gave up 5 bases and J gave up 6 bases; unmatched junction bases: 13. The CDR3 region is CASSPRGSGRWDTQYF. Written as DNA, the CDR3 is TGTGCCAGCAGCCCCCGGGGGAGCGGGAGATGGGATACGCAGTATTTT.

The rearrangement uses TRBV6-1 and TRBJ1-3, with D tentatively TRBD1 (6 bases). V shed 2 bases and J shed 5 bases, with 7 bases lying between them. Germline CDR1 MNHNS, CDR2 SASEGT. The CDR3 runs 13 residues. CDR3 in DNA: TGTGCCAGCAGTGAACAGGGGAGAAACACCATATATTTT. It translates to CASSEQGRNTIYF.

The chain carries TRBV27 and TRBJ2-1; TRBD2 is a possible D gene (6 bases). The germline V gene encodes CDR1 MNHEY and CDR2 SMNVEV (reference sequence). V lost 3 bases and J 10 bases, leaving 13 bases between the germline ends. The CDR3 length is 13 residues. In DNA form, the CDR3 reads TGTGCCAGCAGTTTGTTGACTAGTGGCGAGCAGTTCTTC. This sequence encodes CASSLLTSGEQFF.

The V and J genes are TRBV28 and TRBJ1-1, with D tentatively TRBD1 (6 bases). Germline assignment: CDR1 MDHEN and CDR2 SYDVKM. V lost 3 bases and J 5 bases, leaving 22 bases between the germline ends. This CDR3 has 17 amino acids. CDR3 protein: CASSFRGRGVLGTEAFF. CDR3 coding DNA: TGTGCCAGCAGTTTTCGTGGCAGGGGAGTCTTGGGAACTGAAGCTTTCTTT.

The chain couples TRBV5-1 to TRBJ2-1; 7 bases line up with TRBD1. Germline CDR1 and CDR2: SGHRS and YFSETQ. The CDR3 sequence is 15 residues long. The ends lost 0 bases at V and 3 bases at J; junction bases unmatched: 3. CDR3 coding DNA: TGCGCCAGCAGCTTGGTGGGGGACAGCTACAATGAGCAGTTCTTC. It is translated as CASSLVGDSYNEQFF. Full variable domain (rest looked up from reference TRBV5-1 and TRBJ2-1): KAGVTQTPRYLIKTRGQQVTLSCSPISGHRSVSWYQQTPGQGLQFLFEYFSETQRNKGNFPGRFSGRQFSNSRSEMNVSTLELGDSALYLCASSLVGDSYNEQFFGPGTRLTVL.

A single count supports this clone. CDR3 coding DNA: TGTGCCAGCAGCTCTCAGGGGAGGGGTGAAGCTTTCTTT. Encoded protein: CASSSQGRGEAFF. The chain carries TRBV9 and TRBJ1-1, with D perhaps TRBD1 (6 bases). The V gene lost 4 bases and the J gene lost 7 bases, with 14 bases spanning the gap. The germline V gene has CDR1 SGDLS and CDR2 YYNGEE. The CDR3 length is 13 residues.

The J gene is TRBJ2-1, the V gene TRBV7-8; D gene unclear. CDR1 and CDR2 (germline): SGHVS, FQNEAQ. The CDR3 is 12 amino acids. V lost 2 bases to trimming and J lost 4 bases, with 3 bases between them. The CDR3 loop is CASSLRYNEQFF. The CDR3 nucleotides are TGTGCCAGCAGCTTACGGTACAATGAGCAGTTCTTC.